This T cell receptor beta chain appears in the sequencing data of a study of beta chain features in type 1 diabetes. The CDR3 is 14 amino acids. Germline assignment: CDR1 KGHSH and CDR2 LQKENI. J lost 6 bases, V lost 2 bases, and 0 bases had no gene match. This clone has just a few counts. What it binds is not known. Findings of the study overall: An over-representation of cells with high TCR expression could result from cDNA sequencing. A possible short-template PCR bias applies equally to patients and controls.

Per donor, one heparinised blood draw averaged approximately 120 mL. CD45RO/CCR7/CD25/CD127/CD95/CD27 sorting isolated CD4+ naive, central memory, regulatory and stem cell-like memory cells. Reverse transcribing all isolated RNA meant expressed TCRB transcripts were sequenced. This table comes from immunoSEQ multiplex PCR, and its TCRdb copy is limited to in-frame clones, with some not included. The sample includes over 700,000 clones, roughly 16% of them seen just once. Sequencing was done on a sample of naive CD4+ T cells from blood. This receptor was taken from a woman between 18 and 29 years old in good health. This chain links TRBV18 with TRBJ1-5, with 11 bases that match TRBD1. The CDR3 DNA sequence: TGTGCCAGCTCACCAGGACAGGGGGCTCAGCCCCAGCATTTT. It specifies CASSPGQGAQPQHF.